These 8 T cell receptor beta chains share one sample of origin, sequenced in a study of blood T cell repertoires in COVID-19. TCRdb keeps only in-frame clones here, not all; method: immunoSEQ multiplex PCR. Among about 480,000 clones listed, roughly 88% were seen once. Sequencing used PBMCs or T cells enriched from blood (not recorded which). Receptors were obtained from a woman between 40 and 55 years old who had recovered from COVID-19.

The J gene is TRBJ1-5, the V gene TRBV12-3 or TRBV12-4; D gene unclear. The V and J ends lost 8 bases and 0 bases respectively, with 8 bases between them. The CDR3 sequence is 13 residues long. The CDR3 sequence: CASGGSSNQPQHF. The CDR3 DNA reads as TGTGCCAGCGGAGGGTCTAGCAATCAGCCCCAGCATTTT.

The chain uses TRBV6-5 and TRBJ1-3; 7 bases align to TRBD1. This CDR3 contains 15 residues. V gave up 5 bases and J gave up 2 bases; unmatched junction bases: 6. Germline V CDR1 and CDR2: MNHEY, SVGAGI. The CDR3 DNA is TGTGCCAGCAGTCGTACCAGGGGGACTGGAAACACCATATATTTT. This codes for CASSRTRGTGNTIYF.

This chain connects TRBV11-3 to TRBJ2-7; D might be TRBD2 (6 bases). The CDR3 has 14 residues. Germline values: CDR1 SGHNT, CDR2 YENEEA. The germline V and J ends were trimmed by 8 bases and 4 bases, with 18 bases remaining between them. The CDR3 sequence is CASSRGRTSYEQYF. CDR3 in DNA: TGTGCCAGCTCCCGGGGGAGGACATCGTACGAGCAGTACTTC. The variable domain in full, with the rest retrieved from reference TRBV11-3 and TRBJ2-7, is EAGVVQSPRYKIIEKKQPVAFWCNPISGHNTLYWYLQNLGQGPELLIRYENEEAVDDSQLPKDRFSAERLKGVDSTLKIQPAELGDSAVYLCASSRGRTSYEQYFGPGTRLTVT.

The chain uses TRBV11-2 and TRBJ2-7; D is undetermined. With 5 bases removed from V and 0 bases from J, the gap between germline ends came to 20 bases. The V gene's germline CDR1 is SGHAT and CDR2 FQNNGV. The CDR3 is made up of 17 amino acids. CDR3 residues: CASSRLVQPLYSYEQYF. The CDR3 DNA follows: TGTGCCAGCAGCCGTCTAGTACAACCGCTTTACTCCTACGAGCAGTACTTC.

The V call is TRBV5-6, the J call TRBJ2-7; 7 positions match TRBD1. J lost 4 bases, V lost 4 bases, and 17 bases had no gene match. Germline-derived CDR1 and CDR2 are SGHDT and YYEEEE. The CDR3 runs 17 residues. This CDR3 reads CASSRGQPRAHWYEQYF. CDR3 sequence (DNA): TGTGCCAGCAGCAGGGGACAGCCGAGGGCCCACTGGTACGAGCAGTACTTC. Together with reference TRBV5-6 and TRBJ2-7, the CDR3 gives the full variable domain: DAGVTQSPTHLIKTRGQQVTLRCSPKSGHDTVSWYQQALGQGPQFIFQYYEEEERQRGNFPDRFSGHQFPNYSSELNVNALLLGDSALYLCASSRGQPRAHWYEQYFGPGTRLTVT.

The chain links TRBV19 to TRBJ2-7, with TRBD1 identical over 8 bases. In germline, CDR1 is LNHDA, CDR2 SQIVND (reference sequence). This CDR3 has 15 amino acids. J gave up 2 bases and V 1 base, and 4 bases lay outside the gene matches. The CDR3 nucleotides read TGTGCCAGTAGTATAGGTGGGACAGGAACCTACGAGCAGTACTTC. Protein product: CASSIGGTGTYEQYF.

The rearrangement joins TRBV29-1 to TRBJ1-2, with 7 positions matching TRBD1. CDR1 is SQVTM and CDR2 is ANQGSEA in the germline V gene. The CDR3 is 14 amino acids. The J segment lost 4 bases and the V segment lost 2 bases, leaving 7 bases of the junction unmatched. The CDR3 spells CSVEKGAEGYGYTF. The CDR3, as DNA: TGCAGCGTTGAAAAGGGGGCTGAAGGCTATGGCTACACCTTC.

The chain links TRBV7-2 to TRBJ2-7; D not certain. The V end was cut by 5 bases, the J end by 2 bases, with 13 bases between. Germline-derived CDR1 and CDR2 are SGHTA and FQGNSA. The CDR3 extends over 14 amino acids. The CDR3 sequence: CASSPPRAPYEQYF. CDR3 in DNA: TGTGCCAGCAGCCCCCCGCGCGCTCCCTACGAGCAGTACTTC.